This TCR beta chain was captured in a study of blood T cell repertoires in COVID-19 (TCRdb year 2020). Concerning the study at large: Samples covering the acute and convalescent phases of COVID-19 were provided by collaborators in the United States, Italy and Spain. Deeply sampled blood TCRbeta repertoires from subjects exposed to, actively infected with, or recovered from COVID-19 were included in the dataset. A freely available public database, intended as a resource for researchers studying the immune response to SARS-CoV-2, is where the repertoires were released. Where available, HLA class I and class II types were obtained from metadata supplied by the sample provider rather than from assay-based typing. The sample metadata nearly always contained a de-identified subject ID, COVID-19 status, age in years and sex. The material from the prospective study consisted of cDNA or gDNA derived from T cells, B-cell-depleted T cells, or PBMCs. The samples were drawn from the first 160 participants of the ongoing ImmuneRACE study and from 950 to 1,500 subjects provided by 6 global collaborators. Findings and caveats that apply to the study as a whole: The quantity of clinical and demographic metadata differed by source and by participant and was supplied without curation.

To note about this clone: Its antigen is not yet known. No much larger clone is present one base from it, and per-base qualities are unavailable.

TCRbeta CDR3 regions were amplified from genomic DNA by means of the immunoSEQ Assay, a bias-controlled multiplex PCR. The original pipeline was this. The number of nucleated cells in each sample was estimated from the amplification of reference gene primers within the assay. Sequence reads were collapsed and filtered to measure the absolute abundance of every unique TCRbeta CDR3 rearrangement. For each sample, productive Simpson clonality was calculated as the square root of Simpson's diversity index across productive rearrangements. TCRdb retrieved this table from immuneACCESS and kept in-frame rearrangements only. Not all clones are present; in checked studies, unresolved V genes account for under half, and no reason is known for the remainder. The DNA gave D and trimming, while V, J and clone size come from that table. Present in this sample are 110,000 or so clones, about nine tenths of which were seen just once. The ten largest account for roughly 7.9% of the sample.

CDR1 and CDR2 are read off the germline V gene (reference sequence) as MNHEY and SMNVEV. V is clipped by 6 bases and J by 0 bases, and the sequence between their germline boundaries is 9 bases long. The CDR3 measures 14 amino acids from cysteine to phenylalanine. Only the CDR3 DNA stays, 42 bases, in frame from base 1. Samples from volunteer blood donors who had recovered from COVID-19 were contributed by a second Seattle source. The collaborating institutions used their own protocols to collect whole blood in K2EDTA tubes. For TCRbeta analysis, collaborators shipped samples in one of three forms: frozen whole blood, isolated PBMCs, or DNA extracted from either of those sample types.

The source material was peripheral blood. The receptor's source is a man in his 70s who had recovered from COVID-19. The chain employs TRBV27 and TRBJ1-3; perhaps TRBD1 is the D gene, with 6 bases matching. CDR3 sequence: CASRPGASGNTIYF. The nucleotide sequence reads as follows: TGTGCCAGCAGGCCAGGGGCCTCTGGAAACACCATATATTTT.